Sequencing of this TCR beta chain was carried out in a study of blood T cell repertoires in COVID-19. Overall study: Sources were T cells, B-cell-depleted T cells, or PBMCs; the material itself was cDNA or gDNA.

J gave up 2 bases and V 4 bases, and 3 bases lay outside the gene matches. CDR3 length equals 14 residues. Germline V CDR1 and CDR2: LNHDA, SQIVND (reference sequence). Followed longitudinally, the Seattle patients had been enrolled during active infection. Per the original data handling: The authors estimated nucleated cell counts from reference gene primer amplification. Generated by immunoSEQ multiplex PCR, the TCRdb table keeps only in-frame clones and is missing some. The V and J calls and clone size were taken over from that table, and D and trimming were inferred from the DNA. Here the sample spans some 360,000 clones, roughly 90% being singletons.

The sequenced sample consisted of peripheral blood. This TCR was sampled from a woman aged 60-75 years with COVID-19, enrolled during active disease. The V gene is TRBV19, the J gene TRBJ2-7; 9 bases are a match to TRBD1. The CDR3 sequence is CASSSRQGAYEQYF. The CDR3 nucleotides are TGTGCCAGTAGTAGTAGACAGGGGGCCTACGAGCAGTACTTC.